This T cell receptor (beta chain) comes out of a study of blood T cell repertoires in COVID-19. Study in general: PBMCs, B-cell-depleted T cells, or T cells were the source of the cDNA or gDNA that made up the material.

Sequencing used immunoSEQ multiplex PCR; TCRdb keeps in-frame clones, though not all of them. The data hold 300,000 to 400,000 clones, with 75% to 90% observed a single time. About this clone itself: This specimen includes other DNA sequences encoding the same CDR3.

Specimen: peripheral blood. This sequence was found in a woman between 25 and 40 years old with COVID-19, enrolled during active disease.

CDR3 loop: CASRTDLNTGELFF. As DNA, the CDR3 is TGTGCCAGCAGGACGGACTTAAACACCGGGGAGCTGTTTTTT. This chain joins TRBV27 and TRBJ2-2, with D perhaps matching TRBD2 (5 bases). Per the germline V gene, CDR1 is MNHEY and CDR2 is SMNVEV (reference sequence). This CDR3 region has 14 residues. Trimming took 6 bases from V and 2 from J, leaving 10 bases between them.